Listed below are T cell receptor beta chains from one sample, sequenced in a study of blood T cell repertoires in COVID-19. The assay was immunoSEQ multiplex PCR, and TCRdb's table has in-frame clones only and misses some. The table has approximately 240,000 clones, nearly 85% seen once. Sequenced: peripheral blood. The receptors were sampled from a young woman with COVID-19, enrolled during active disease. CDR3s include the opening cysteine and the closing phenylalanine or tryptophan. Fields, in order: J gene, D gene, clone size, V gene, CDR3 DNA, CDR3 protein. The D gene is left open where the match is weak. Size is stated for part of the rows, as once, few or many counts, or as a class when the clone is expanded.

J: TRBJ2-1; D: .; size: .; V: TRBV13; DNA: TGTGCCAGCAGCTTTAGCGGAGTGAGCTCCTACAATGAGCAGTTCTTC; CDR3: CASSFSGVSSYNEQFF
J: TRBJ1-1; D: TRBD1; size: .; V: TRBV19; DNA: TGTGCCAGTAGCGGACAGGGAGTGGAAACTGAAGCTTTCTTT; CDR3: CASSGQGVETEAFF
J: TRBJ2-5; D: TRBD2; size: .; V: TRBV7-9; DNA: TGTGCCAGCAGCCCTGGTACCAGCGGGAGGGAAGAGACCCAGTACTTC; CDR3: CASSPGTSGREETQYF
J: TRBJ2-7; D: .; size: .; V: TRBV19; DNA: TGTGCCAGTAGTATAGGCAGAGGATCCTACGAGCAGTACTTC; CDR3: CASSIGRGSYEQYF
J: TRBJ2-5; D: TRBD1; size: .; V: TRBV2; DNA: TGTGCCAGCGGCCGGGACAGGGGGCGCGAAGAGACCCAGTACTTC; CDR3: CASGRDRGREETQYF
J: TRBJ2-3; D: .; size: .; V: TRBV29-1; DNA: TGCAGCGTTGGTGCAGGGGCTAGCACAGATACGCAGTATTTT; CDR3: CSVGAGASTDTQYF
J: TRBJ2-5; D: .; size: few; V: TRBV30; DNA: TGTGCCTGGAGTGAAAGACTCATCCAAGAGACCCAGTACTTC; CDR3: CAWSERLIQETQYF
J: TRBJ2-1; D: .; size: .; V: TRBV24-1; DNA: TGTGCCACCAGTGACCCATACAATGAGCAGTTCTTC; CDR3: CATSDPYNEQFF
J: TRBJ2-7; D: .; size: .; V: TRBV2; DNA: TGTGCCAGCACCAAAGAGGGGGGGACCGAGCAGTACTTC; CDR3: CASTKEGGTEQYF
J: TRBJ2-3; D: .; size: .; V: TRBV7-2; DNA: TGTGCCAGCAGCTTACAATACTACACCACAGATACGCAGTATTTT; CDR3: CASSLQYYTTDTQYF
J: TRBJ2-2; D: TRBD1; size: .; V: TRBV5-6; DNA: TGTGCCAGCAGTTACAGGGGAACCGGGGAGCTGTTTTTT; CDR3: CASSYRGTGELFF
J: TRBJ2-1; D: TRBD2; size: .; V: TRBV7-2; DNA: TGTGCCAGCAGCGAACCGGGACTAGCGTTGTTCTTC; CDR3: CASSEPGLALFF
J: TRBJ2-7; D: TRBD2; size: .; V: TRBV11-1; DNA: TGTGCCAGCAGTCACTGGGGGAGCGGGGGCTCCTACGAGCAGTACTTC; CDR3: CASSHWGSGGSYEQYF